This T cell receptor (beta chain) was captured by sequencing in a study of blood T cell repertoires in COVID-19. Study information: The United States, Italy and Spain supplied acute and convalescent COVID-19 samples.

The V gene's germline CDR1 is SGHAT and CDR2 FQNNGV. The CDR3 length is 15 residues. V trimming: 0 bases; J trimming: 2 bases; junction bases outside the gene matches: 4. Sequencing was performed with immunoSEQ multiplex PCR; in TCRdb, only in-frame clones are kept and a portion is missing. In the table there are approximately 140,000 clones, about 83% of which are singletons. Sequencing input: peripheral blood. V gene TRBV11-2 combines with J gene TRBJ2-7; 7 nucleotides match TRBD1. The origin of this receptor is a human donor in a cohort sampled during active COVID-19. This CDR3 is CASSLDPGQTYEQYF. CDR3 nucleotide sequence: TGTGCCAGCAGCTTAGACCCGGGACAGACCTACGAGCAGTACTTC.